Following are 7 T cell receptor beta chains from one sample sequenced in a study of identifying expanded T cells in peripheral blood. Clones were read by immunoSEQ multiplex PCR, and TCRdb kept only the in-frame ones, dropping some. Among 84,000 or so clones listed, about nine tenths were seen once. The specimen sequenced was blood. These receptors were collected from a person between 18 and 69 years old in good health.

J is TRBJ1-1 and V is TRBV6-7; D is possibly TRBD1 (5 bases). TRBV6-7 belongs to the ORF category, with a function that is uncertain. Deletions cut 2 bases from V and 3 bases from J, with 16 bases between. The CDR3 has 16 residues. CDR3 region: CASSYVVDRFYTEAFF. CDR3 in DNA: TGTGCCAGCAGTTACGTCGTCGACAGATTTTACACTGAAGCTTTCTTT.

The genes are TRBV28 and TRBJ1-2; D gene uncertain. V gave up 3 bases and J gave up 5 bases, with 19 bases separating them. The CDR3 spans 16 residues. The germline V gene has CDR1 MDHEN and CDR2 SYDVKM. This CDR3 is CASSFWGNNVNYGYTF. Here the CDR3 DNA reads TGTGCCAGCAGTTTCTGGGGTAACAACGTTAATTATGGCTACACCTTC.

V usage is TRBV4-1 and J usage is TRBJ2-1; D call uncertain. The germline gives CDR1 MGHRA, CDR2 YSYEKL. CDR3 length equals 17 residues. The V end lost 0 bases, the J end lost 5 bases, and 17 bases lay between the germline ends. CDR3 coding DNA: TGCGCCAGCAGCCAAGAATTAGGGCGTCGGTACAACAATGAGCAGTTCTTC. Its protein product is CASSQELGRRYNNEQFF.

The genes are TRBV28 and TRBJ2-7; D is unclear. V was pared by 4 bases and J by 2 bases, with 3 bases between. The CDR3 has 11 residues. The germline gives CDR1 MDHEN, CDR2 SYDVKM. The CDR3 spells CASSSTYEQYF. The CDR3, as DNA: TGTGCCAGCAGTTCCACCTACGAGCAGTACTTC.

The DNA of the CDR3 is TGCGCCAGCAGTAATACCTTCGGGACAGGGCCCTACAATGAGCAGTTCTTC. Encoded protein: CASSNTFGTGPYNEQFF. The chain is built from TRBV5-1 and TRBJ2-1; TRBD1 agrees at 9 bases. Germline lookup yields CDR1 SGHRS and CDR2 YFSETQ. This CDR3 contains 17 residues. V was pared by 5 bases and J by 2 bases, with 11 bases of the junction left unmatched. Drawing the rest from reference TRBV5-1 and TRBJ2-1, the complete variable domain is KAGVTQTPRYLIKTRGQQVTLSCSPISGHRSVSWYQQTPGQGLQFLFEYFSETQRNKGNFPGRFSGRQFSNSRSEMNVSTLELGDSALYLCASSNTFGTGPYNEQFFGPGTRLTVL.

This sequence joins TRBV19 and TRBJ1-5; maybe TRBD1 (6 bases). This CDR3 contains 15 residues. Germline V gene data show CDR1 as LNHDA and CDR2 as SQIVND (reference sequence). V lost 0 bases to trimming and J lost 2 bases, with 8 bases between them. The chain's CDR3 is CASSIDHRGNQPQHF. The CDR3 DNA sequence: TGTGCCAGTAGTATAGACCACAGGGGCAATCAGCCCCAGCATTTT.

The CDR3 DNA sequence: TGTGCTAGTGGTTTGGTAGACAGGGGGAATGGCTACACCTTC. As protein: CASGLVDRGNGYTF. The J gene is TRBJ1-2, the V gene TRBV12-5; TRBD1 aligns across 9 bases. This CDR3 is 14 amino acids long. Germline V lookup: CDR1 LGHNT, CDR2 FRNRAP. The junction had 2 bases not matched to a gene; V was cut back by 0 bases and J by 6 bases.